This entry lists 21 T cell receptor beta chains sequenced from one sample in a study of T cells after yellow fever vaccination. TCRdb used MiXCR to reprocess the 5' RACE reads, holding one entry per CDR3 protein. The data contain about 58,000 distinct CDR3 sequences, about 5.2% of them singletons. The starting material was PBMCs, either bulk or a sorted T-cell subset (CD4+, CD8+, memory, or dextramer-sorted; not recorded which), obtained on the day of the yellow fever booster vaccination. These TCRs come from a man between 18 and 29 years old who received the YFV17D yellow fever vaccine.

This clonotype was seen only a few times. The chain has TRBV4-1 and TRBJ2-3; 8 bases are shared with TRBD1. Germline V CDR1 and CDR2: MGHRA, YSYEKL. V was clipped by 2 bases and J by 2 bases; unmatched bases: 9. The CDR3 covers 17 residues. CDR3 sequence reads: CASSQIGQGANTDTQYF. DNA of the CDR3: TGCGCCAGCAGCCAAATAGGGCAGGGGGCGAACACAGATACGCAGTATTTT.

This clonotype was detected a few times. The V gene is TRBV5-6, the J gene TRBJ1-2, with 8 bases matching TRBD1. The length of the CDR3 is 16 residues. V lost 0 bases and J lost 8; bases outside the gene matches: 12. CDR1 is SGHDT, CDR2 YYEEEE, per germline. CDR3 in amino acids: CASSLVVWQGARGYTF. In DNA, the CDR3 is TGTGCCAGCAGCTTGGTTGTGTGGCAGGGGGCGCGCGGCTACACCTTC.

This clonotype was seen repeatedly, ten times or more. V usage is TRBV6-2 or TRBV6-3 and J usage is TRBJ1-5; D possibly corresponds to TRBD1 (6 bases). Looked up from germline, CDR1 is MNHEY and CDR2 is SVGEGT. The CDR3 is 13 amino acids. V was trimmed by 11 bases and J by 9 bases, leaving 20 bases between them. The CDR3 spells CAAGAGASSPQHF. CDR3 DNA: TGTGCCGCCGGGGCAGGGGCGTCTTCGCCCCAGCATTTT.

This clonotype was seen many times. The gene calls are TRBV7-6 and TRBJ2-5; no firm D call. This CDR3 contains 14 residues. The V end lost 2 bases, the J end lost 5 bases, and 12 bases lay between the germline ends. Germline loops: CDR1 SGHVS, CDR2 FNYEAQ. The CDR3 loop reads CASSLRVSRETQYF. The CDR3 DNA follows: TGTGCCAGCAGCTTAAGAGTCTCCCGGGAGACCCAGTACTTC.

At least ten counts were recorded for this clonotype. As DNA, the CDR3 is TGTGCCAGCAGCTTGGGACAGGGGGCGGGTAGCGAGCAGTACTTC. It translates to CASSLGQGAGSEQYF. The chain carries TRBV7-2 and TRBJ2-7; 12 bases are shared with TRBD1. V lost 3 bases, J lost 6 bases, and 6 bases stayed unmatched. This CDR3 contains 15 residues. Germline CDR1 and CDR2: SGHTA and FQGNSA.

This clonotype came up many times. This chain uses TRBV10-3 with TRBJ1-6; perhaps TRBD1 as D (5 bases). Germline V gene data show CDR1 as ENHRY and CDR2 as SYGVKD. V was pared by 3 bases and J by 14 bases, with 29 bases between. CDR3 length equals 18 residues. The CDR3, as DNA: TGTGCCATCAGTGACCCGACAGCTACCCTAATTCCCAATTCGGCCCTCCACTTT. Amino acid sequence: CAISDPTATLIPNSALHF.

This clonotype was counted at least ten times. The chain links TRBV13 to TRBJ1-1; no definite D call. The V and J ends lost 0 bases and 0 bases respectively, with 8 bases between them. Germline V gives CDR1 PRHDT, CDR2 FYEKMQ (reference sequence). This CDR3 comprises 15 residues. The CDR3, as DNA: TGTGCCAGCAGCTTAGGAGGATTCTTGAACACTGAAGCTTTCTTT. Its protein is CASSLGGFLNTEAFF.

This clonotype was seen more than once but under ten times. The CDR3 nucleotides are TGCGCCAGCAGCCAGGGTCGGGGCCCCACAGATACGCAGTATTTT. Its protein is CASSQGRGPTDTQYF. This chain uses TRBV4-1 with TRBJ2-3, with D perhaps being TRBD1 or TRBD2 (5 bases each). CDR3 length equals 15 residues. Germline CDR1 reads MGHRA; CDR2 reads YSYEKL. V lost 3 bases and J 2 bases, leaving 12 bases between the germline ends.

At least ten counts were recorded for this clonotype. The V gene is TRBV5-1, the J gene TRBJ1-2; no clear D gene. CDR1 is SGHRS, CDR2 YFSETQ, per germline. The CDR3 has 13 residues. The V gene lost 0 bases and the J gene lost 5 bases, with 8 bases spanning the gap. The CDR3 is CASSLDGDYGYTF. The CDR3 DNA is TGCGCCAGCAGCTTGGACGGGGATTATGGCTACACCTTC.

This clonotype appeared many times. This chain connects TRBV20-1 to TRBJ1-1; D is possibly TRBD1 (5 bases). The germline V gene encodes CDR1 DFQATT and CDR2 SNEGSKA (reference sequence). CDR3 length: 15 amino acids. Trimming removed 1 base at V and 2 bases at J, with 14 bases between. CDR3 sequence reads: CSARVPPGVNTEAFF. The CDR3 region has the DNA TGCAGTGCTAGAGTTCCTCCGGGGGTAAACACTGAAGCTTTCTTT.

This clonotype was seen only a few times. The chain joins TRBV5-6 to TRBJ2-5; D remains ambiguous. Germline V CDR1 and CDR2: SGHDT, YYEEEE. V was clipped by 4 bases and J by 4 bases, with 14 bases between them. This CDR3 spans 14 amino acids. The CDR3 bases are TGTGCCAGCAGCCACCCCGGCAGCCCAGAGACCCAGTACTTC. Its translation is CASSHPGSPETQYF.

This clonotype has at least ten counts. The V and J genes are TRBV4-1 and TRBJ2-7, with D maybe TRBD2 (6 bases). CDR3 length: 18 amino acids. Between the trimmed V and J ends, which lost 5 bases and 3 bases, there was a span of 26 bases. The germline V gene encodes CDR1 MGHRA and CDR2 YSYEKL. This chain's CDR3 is CASSSHATGTPLGYEQYF. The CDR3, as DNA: TGCGCCAGCAGCTCCCATGCCACCGGGACTCCCCTCGGCTACGAGCAGTACTTC.

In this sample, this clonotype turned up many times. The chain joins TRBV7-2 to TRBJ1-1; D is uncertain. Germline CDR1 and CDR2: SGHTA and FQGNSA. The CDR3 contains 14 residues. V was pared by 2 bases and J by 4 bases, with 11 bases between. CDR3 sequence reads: CASSLQLSGTEAFF. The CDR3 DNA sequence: TGTGCCAGCAGCTTACAGTTATCGGGCACTGAAGCTTTCTTT. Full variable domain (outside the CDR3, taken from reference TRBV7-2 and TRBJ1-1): GAGVSQSPSNKVTEKGKDVELRCDPISGHTALYWYRQSLGQGLEFLIYFQGNSAPDKSGLPSDRFSAERTGGSVSTLTIQRTQQEDSAVYLCASSLQLSGTEAFFGQGTRLTVV.

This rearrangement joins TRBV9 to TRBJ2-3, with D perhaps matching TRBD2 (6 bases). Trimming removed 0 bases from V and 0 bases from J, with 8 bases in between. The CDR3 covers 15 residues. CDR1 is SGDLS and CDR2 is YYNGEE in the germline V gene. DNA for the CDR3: TGTGCCAGCAGCGTAGTCGGGGGAAGCACAGATACGCAGTATTTT. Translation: CASSVVGGSTDTQYF.

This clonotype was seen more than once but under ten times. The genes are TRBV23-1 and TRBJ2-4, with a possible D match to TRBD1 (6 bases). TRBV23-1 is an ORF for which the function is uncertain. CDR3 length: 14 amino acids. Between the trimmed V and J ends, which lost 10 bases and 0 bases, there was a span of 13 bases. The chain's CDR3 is CAMAGVEAKNIQYF. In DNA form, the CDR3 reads TGCGCCATGGCAGGGGTCGAAGCCAAAAACATTCAGTACTTC.

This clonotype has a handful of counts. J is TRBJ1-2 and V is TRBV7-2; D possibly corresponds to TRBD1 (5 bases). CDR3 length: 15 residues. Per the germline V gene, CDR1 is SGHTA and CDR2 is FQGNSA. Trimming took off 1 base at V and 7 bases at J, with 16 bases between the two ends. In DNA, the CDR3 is TGTGCCAGCAGCTTAGAGTATCTGGCTCAGGGTGGCTACACCTTC. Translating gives CASSLEYLAQGGYTF. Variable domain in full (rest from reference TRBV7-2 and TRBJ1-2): GAGVSQSPSNKVTEKGKDVELRCDPISGHTALYWYRQSLGQGLEFLIYFQGNSAPDKSGLPSDRFSAERTGGSVSTLTIQRTQQEDSAVYLCASSLEYLAQGGYTFGSGTRLTVV.

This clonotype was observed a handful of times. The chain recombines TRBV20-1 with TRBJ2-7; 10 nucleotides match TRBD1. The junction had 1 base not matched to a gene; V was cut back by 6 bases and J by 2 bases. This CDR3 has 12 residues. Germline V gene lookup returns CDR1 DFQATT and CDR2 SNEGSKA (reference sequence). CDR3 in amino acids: CSAGTGAYEQYF. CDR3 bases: TGCAGTGCGGGGACAGGGGCCTACGAGCAGTACTTC.

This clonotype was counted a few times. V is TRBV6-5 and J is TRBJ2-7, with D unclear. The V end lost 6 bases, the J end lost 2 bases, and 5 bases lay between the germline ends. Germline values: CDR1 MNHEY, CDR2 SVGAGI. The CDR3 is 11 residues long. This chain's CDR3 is CASRDTYEQYF. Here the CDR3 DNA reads TGTGCCAGCAGAGACACCTACGAGCAGTACTTC.

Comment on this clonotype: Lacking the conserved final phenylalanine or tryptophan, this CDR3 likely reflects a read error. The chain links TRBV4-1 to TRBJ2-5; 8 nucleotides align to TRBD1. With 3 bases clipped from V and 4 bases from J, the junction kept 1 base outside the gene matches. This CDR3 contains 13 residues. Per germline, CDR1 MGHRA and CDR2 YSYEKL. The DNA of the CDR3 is TGCGCCAGCAGCCAGGACAGGGTAGAGACCCAGTACTTA. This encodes CASSQDRVETQYL.

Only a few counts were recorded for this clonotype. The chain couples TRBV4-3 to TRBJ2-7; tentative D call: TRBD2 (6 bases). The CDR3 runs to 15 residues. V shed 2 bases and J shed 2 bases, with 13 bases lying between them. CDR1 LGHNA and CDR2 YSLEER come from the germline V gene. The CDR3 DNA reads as TGCGCCAGCAGCCAAAACGAACGCGGGACCTACGAGCAGTACTTC. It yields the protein CASSQNERGTYEQYF.

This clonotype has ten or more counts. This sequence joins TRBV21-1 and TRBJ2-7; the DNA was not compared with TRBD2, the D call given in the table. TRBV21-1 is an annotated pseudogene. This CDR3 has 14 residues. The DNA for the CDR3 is TGTGCCAGCGAATACCCAAGAGGGATCTACGAGCAGTACTTC. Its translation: CASEYPRGIYEQYF.